Presented here are 24 T cell receptor beta chains from one specimen sequenced in a study of identical twins. TCRdb processed the 5' RACE reads anew with MiXCR; each CDR3 protein has one entry. This sample has 540,000 or so distinct CDR3 sequences, with approximately 20% found just once. These data also formed part of another study, on yellow fever vaccine responses in identical twins.

What was sequenced was CD4+ T cells sorted from blood. Receptors were obtained from a woman aged 18-29 years in good health.

This clonotype was seen a handful of times. The chain employs TRBV28 and TRBJ2-7; TRBD2 matches 10 bases. The CDR3 totals 15 residues. J lost 3 bases, V lost 2 bases, and 4 bases had no gene match. Germline V gene sequence: CDR1 MDHEN, CDR2 SYDVKM. CDR3 sequence: CASSLGASGSYEQYF. The DNA for the CDR3 is TGTGCCAGCAGTTTAGGGGCTAGCGGGAGCTACGAGCAGTACTTC.

This clonotype has a handful of counts. V gene TRBV7-9 combines with J gene TRBJ2-3; the match to TRBD2 covers 10 bases. Looked up from germline, CDR1 is SEHNR and CDR2 is FQNEAQ (reference sequence). The V segment lost 4 bases and the J segment 2 bases; nucleotides outside the gene matches: 9. This CDR3 region has 17 residues. The CDR3 DNA reads as TGTGCCAGCAGCTCGTTTACTAGCGGGGCCAACACAGATACGCAGTATTTT. Translated: CASSSFTSGANTDTQYF.

This clonotype was detected many times. The chain couples TRBV10-3 to TRBJ2-2; D possibly corresponds to TRBD2 (5 bases). Per the germline V gene, CDR1 is ENHRY and CDR2 is SYGVKD. Deletions cut 6 bases from V and 0 bases from J, with 8 bases between. This CDR3 has 14 amino acids. CDR3 nucleotides: TGTGCCATCAGGACGGGATCGAACACCGGGGAGCTGTTTTTT. Its protein is CAIRTGSNTGELFF.

This chain links TRBV3-1 with TRBJ1-2; 7 nucleotides agree with TRBD1. The V gene's germline CDR1 is LGHDT and CDR2 YNNKEL (reference sequence). The CDR3 sequence is 16 residues long. The V segment lost 7 bases and the J segment 1 base; nucleotides outside the gene matches: 12. The CDR3 protein is CASTSFQGGVNYGYTF. The CDR3 nucleotides read TGTGCCAGCACCTCATTTCAGGGGGGTGTTAACTATGGCTACACCTTC.

Only one count was recorded for this clonotype. The chain uses TRBV12-5 and TRBJ2-1; 8 bases are a match to TRBD2. The ends lost 0 bases at V and 9 bases at J; junction bases unmatched: 13. Germline V gene sequence: CDR1 LGHNT, CDR2 FRNRAP. This CDR3 is built from 17 residues. The DNA of the CDR3 is TGTGCTAGTGGTTTGGTATCTTACGGGAGGGCTGGAGGTGAGCAGTTCTTC. Amino acids: CASGLVSYGRAGGEQFF.

The chain has TRBV7-6 and TRBJ2-4; 8 bases match TRBD2. Germline trimming cut 5 bases from V and 2 bases from J; bases unmatched to any gene: 8. The CDR3 loop spans 16 amino acids. Looked up from germline, CDR1 is SGHVS and CDR2 is FNYEAQ. This CDR3 reads CASSAGSGITKNIQYF. The CDR3, as DNA: TGTGCCAGCAGCGCCGGTAGCGGGATAACCAAAAACATTCAGTACTTC.

The table lists this clonotype with a few counts. The V call is TRBV6-4, the J call TRBJ2-1; 10 bases align to TRBD2. This CDR3 is 15 amino acids long. Germline trimming cut 4 bases from V and 4 bases from J; bases unmatched to any gene: 4. The germline V gene has CDR1 MRHNA and CDR2 SNTAGT. As DNA, the CDR3 is TGTGCCAGCAGTGCCGGGACTAGCGTATACAATGAGCAGTTCTTC. Residues: CASSAGTSVYNEQFF.

The chain is built from TRBV7-9 and TRBJ2-3; unclear D gene. Germline V lookup: CDR1 SEHNR, CDR2 FQNEAQ (reference sequence). V gave up 3 bases and J gave up 1 base, with 14 bases separating them. The CDR3 is made up of 16 amino acids. CDR3 bases: TGTGCCAGCAGCTTTTTCGTGTCTAGTGGCACAGATACGCAGTATTTT. This encodes CASSFFVSSGTDTQYF.

The V and J genes are TRBV5-1 and TRBJ1-1, with 9 bases aligning to TRBD1. V lost 0 bases to trimming and J lost 6 bases; unmatched junction nucleotides: 9. This CDR3 comprises 16 residues. The germline V gene encodes CDR1 SGHRS and CDR2 YFSETQ. The CDR3, as DNA: TGCGCCAGCAGCTTGGCCTCGGGACAGGGAGGGGCTGAAGCTTTCTTT. Its translation is CASSLASGQGGAEAFF.

This clonotype was counted between two and nine times. The chain couples TRBV12-3 or TRBV12-4 to TRBJ2-2; TRBD2 agrees at 16 bases. This CDR3 comprises 20 residues. Losses at the gene ends were 0 bases for V and 6 bases for J; bases not matched to a gene: 10. DNA of the CDR3: TGTGCCAGCAGTTTAGCAAAGGGACTAGCGGGAGGGGTGGCCCCCGGGGAGCTGTTTTTT. Its protein product is CASSLAKGLAGGVAPGELFF.

This sequence joins TRBV3-1 and TRBJ2-3, with no clear D. Deletions cut 4 bases from V and 8 bases from J, with 7 bases between. Germline V gives CDR1 LGHDT, CDR2 YNNKEL (reference sequence). This CDR3 spans 11 amino acids. The chain's CDR3 is CASSLDGTQYF. CDR3 DNA: TGTGCCAGCAGCCTGGACGGTACGCAGTATTTT.

The J gene is TRBJ2-2, the V gene TRBV12-3 or TRBV12-4; D not certain. The CDR3 is made up of 14 amino acids. The V gene lost 1 base and the J gene lost 7 bases, with 10 bases spanning the gap. CDR3 protein: CASSLVVGSGELFF. The CDR3 DNA reads TGTGCCAGCAGTTTAGTGGTCGGCAGCGGGGAGCTGTTTTTT.

CDR3 in amino acids: CASSLARGSYNEQFF. DNA for the CDR3: TGTGCCAGCAGCTTAGCACGGGGGTCCTACAATGAGCAGTTCTTC. The chain employs TRBV7-2 and TRBJ2-1; possibly TRBD2 for D (6 bases). Germline CDR1 and CDR2: SGHTA and FQGNSA. The V end was cut by 0 bases, the J end by 1 base, with 7 bases between. The CDR3 sequence is 15 residues long.

The genes are TRBV3-1 and TRBJ1-1; no clear D gene. The ends were cut back, 3 bases at V and 4 bases at J, with 12 bases in the middle. This CDR3 is 14 amino acids long. Per the germline V gene, CDR1 is LGHDT and CDR2 is YNNKEL (reference sequence). In nucleotides, the CDR3 is TGTGCCAGCAGCCAGAGACCTCTGCCCACTGAAGCTTTCTTT. Amino acid sequence: CASSQRPLPTEAFF.

This chain links TRBV5-1 with TRBJ1-5; a weak D match, TRBD1 (6 bases). The germline CDR1 and CDR2 sequences are SGHRS and YFSETQ. The CDR3 runs to 14 residues. V lost 2 bases, J lost 5 bases, and 11 bases lay in between. CDR3 residues: CASSLGGAYQPQHF. CDR3 bases: TGCGCCAGCAGCTTAGGGGGGGCCTATCAGCCCCAGCATTTT.

This chain connects TRBV6-1 to TRBJ2-7, with D unresolved. The CDR3 loop spans 12 amino acids. Germline V lookup: CDR1 MNHNS, CDR2 SASEGT. V gave up 6 bases and J gave up 7 bases, with 13 bases separating them. CDR3 nucleotide sequence: TGTGCCAGCAGGGGCCACTATGGGGAGCAGTACTTC. Amino acid sequence: CASRGHYGEQYF.

This chain joins TRBV20-1 and TRBJ2-1; maybe TRBD1 (5 bases). V was shortened by 4 bases and J by 12 bases, with 19 bases between the two germline ends. Germline assignment: CDR1 DFQATT and CDR2 SNEGSKA (reference sequence). The CDR3 runs 13 residues. The CDR3 sequence is CSATTGAAWAQFF. CDR3 nucleotides: TGCAGTGCTACCACTGGGGCCGCATGGGCGCAGTTCTTC.

The rearrangement links TRBV29-1 to TRBJ2-5; D is uncertain. The V gene lost 4 bases and the J gene lost 0 bases, with 6 bases spanning the gap. Germline V gene lookup returns CDR1 SQVTM and CDR2 ANQGSEA. The CDR3 has 12 residues. The CDR3 nucleotides read TGCAGCGTTGCCACATACCAAGAGACCCAGTACTTC. This codes for CSVATYQETQYF.

This clonotype was counted once. V usage is TRBV11-2 and J usage is TRBJ1-1; no firm D call. The V and J ends lost 5 bases and 1 base respectively, with 14 bases between them. CDR1 is SGHAT, CDR2 FQNNGV, per germline. The CDR3 has 15 amino acids. Here the CDR3 reads CASSQSYTQNTEAFF. CDR3 bases: TGTGCCAGCAGCCAGTCCTATACTCAGAACACTGAAGCTTTCTTT.

The chain recombines TRBV3-1 with TRBJ2-1, with D perhaps TRBD2 (5 bases). The germline V gene encodes CDR1 LGHDT and CDR2 YNNKEL (reference sequence). The CDR3 loop spans 13 amino acids. V was clipped by 4 bases and J by 9 bases, with 13 bases between them. CDR3 protein: CASSPLRESEQFF. The CDR3 DNA sequence: TGTGCCAGCAGCCCACTGAGGGAGAGTGAGCAGTTCTTC.

This clonotype was counted a few times. This chain uses TRBV28 with TRBJ1-5; D ambiguous. Germline lookup yields CDR1 MDHEN and CDR2 SYDVKM. The CDR3 loop spans 15 amino acids. Trimming took 5 bases from V and 5 from J, leaving 16 bases between them. The CDR3 sequence: CASSRPHLRDQPQHF. The CDR3 DNA reads as TGTGCCAGCAGTCGGCCGCATTTAAGGGATCAGCCCCAGCATTTT.

The chain links TRBV20-1 to TRBJ2-2; 7 bases line up with TRBD2. This CDR3 contains 15 residues. Per germline, CDR1 DFQATT and CDR2 SNEGSKA (reference sequence). V trimming: 2 bases; J trimming: 0 bases; junction bases outside the gene matches: 3. In nucleotides, the CDR3 is TGCAGTGCTAGACGGAGCGGGGCGAACACCGGGGAGCTGTTTTTT. It translates to CSARRSGANTGELFF.

V gene TRBV2 combines with J gene TRBJ2-2; 9 nucleotides agree with TRBD2. Trimming at V came to 7 bases and at J to 4 bases, leaving 7 bases not matched to a gene. The CDR3 runs 15 residues. Germline V lookup: CDR1 SNHLY, CDR2 FYNNEI. The CDR3 protein is CASTSSSGITGELFF. The CDR3 region has the DNA TGTGCCAGCACTTCCTCTAGCGGGATCACCGGGGAGCTGTTTTTT.

The chain uses TRBV25-1 and TRBJ2-7; D possibly corresponds to TRBD1 (7 bases). This CDR3 has 14 residues. The germline V gene encodes CDR1 MGHDK and CDR2 SYGVNS. Trimming removed 5 bases at V and 6 bases at J, with 17 bases between. The CDR3 bases are TGTGCCAGCAGTTTGGAGGAGGGGGCGGGCGAGCAGTACTTC. It codes for CASSLEEGAGEQYF.